These 25 T cell receptor beta chains were sequenced from one sample in a study of T cell repertoires and HLA-DP antigens. Their antigens are not known. The method was immunoSEQ multiplex PCR; TCRdb's version includes in-frame clones alone and lacks a portion of them. The sample has approximately 89,000 clones, around nine tenths seen once. Specimen: CD4+ T cells from PBMCs. The receptors shown here come from a man aged 45-65 years in good health and CMV-seronegative.

This clone was found a few times. The chain joins TRBV4-2 to TRBJ2-2; unclear D gene. Germline CDR1 reads LGHNA; CDR2 reads YNFKEQ. V was shortened by 0 bases and J by 7 bases, with 12 bases between the two germline ends. This CDR3 is built from 15 residues. The CDR3 sequence: CASSQDTSLDGELFF. As DNA, the CDR3 is TGTGCCAGCAGCCAAGATACCAGTCTTGACGGGGAGCTGTTTTTT.

The chain joins TRBV18 to TRBJ2-7; D gene unclear. Germline CDR1 and CDR2: KGHSH and LQKENI. The CDR3 runs 14 residues. The V end was cut by 0 bases, the J end by 3 bases, with 9 bases between. The CDR3 nucleotides read TGTGCCAGCTCACCACCCGTGACGAACTACGAGCAGTACTTC. Protein product: CASSPPVTNYEQYF.

CDR3 in amino acids: CASASGRRQTDTQYF. CDR3 bases: TGTGCCAGTGCTAGCGGGAGGAGGCAGACAGATACGCAGTATTTT. This chain connects TRBV19 to TRBJ2-3, with TRBD2 matching over 11 bases. The germline V gene encodes CDR1 LNHDA and CDR2 SQIVND (reference sequence). With 8 bases clipped from V and 3 bases from J, the junction kept 7 bases outside the gene matches. The CDR3 loop spans 15 amino acids.

The chain combines TRBV19 with TRBJ1-1; no clear D gene. The CDR3 spans 12 residues. Germline V gene sequence: CDR1 LNHDA, CDR2 SQIVND (reference sequence). V shed 6 bases and J shed 4 bases, with 9 bases lying between them. CDR3 in DNA: TGTGCCAGTAGAGTAGGAGGCACTGAAGCTTTCTTT. Translated, it gives CASRVGGTEAFF.

The chain joins TRBV11-1 to TRBJ1-1; a possible D gene is TRBD1 (6 bases). Trimming took 5 bases from V and 6 from J, leaving 10 bases between them. The CDR3 spans 12 residues. In germline, CDR1 is SGHAT, CDR2 FQDESV (reference sequence). The CDR3 region has the DNA TGTGCCAGCAGCGTAGGGACATCTGAAGCTTTCTTT. Protein sequence: CASSVGTSEAFF.

The chain recombines TRBV6-5 with TRBJ1-3, with TRBD1 matching 7 bases. The CDR3 consists of 13 residues. The germline gives CDR1 MNHEY, CDR2 SVGAGI. V lost 9 bases, J lost 1 base, and 3 bases stayed unmatched. The CDR3 DNA follows: TGTGCCAGTGGCAGGGGGTCTGGAAACACCATATATTTT. This translates into CASGRGSGNTIYF.

This sequence joins TRBV28 and TRBJ1-4; a weak D match, TRBD1 (5 bases). Germline assignment: CDR1 MDHEN and CDR2 SYDVKM. This CDR3 is built from 14 residues. Deletions cut 4 bases from V and 8 bases from J, with 14 bases between. The CDR3 DNA is TGTGCCAGCAGTTCAGGGAGGGCCGGCGAAAAACTGTTTTTT. This codes for CASSSGRAGEKLFF.

The gene calls are TRBV28 and TRBJ1-1; 9 nucleotides align to TRBD1. The germline V gene encodes CDR1 MDHEN and CDR2 SYDVKM. The junction had 3 bases not matched to a gene; V was cut back by 6 bases and J by 1 base. CDR3 length equals 14 residues. CDR3 coding DNA: TGTGCCAGCAGACAGGGGGCGCGGAACACTGAAGCTTTCTTT. It specifies CASRQGARNTEAFF.

The gene calls are TRBV6-5 and TRBJ2-3, with 8 bases lining up with TRBD1. Trimming took 2 bases from V and 4 from J; bases not matched to a gene: 5. The CDR3 has 15 residues. Germline values: CDR1 MNHEY, CDR2 SVGAGI. The CDR3 loop reads CASSYQGAAPDTQYF. The CDR3 DNA reads TGTGCCAGCAGTTACCAGGGGGCTGCACCAGATACGCAGTATTTT.

This clone was counted between two and nine times. The V call is TRBV13, the J call TRBJ1-2, with no clear D. Looked up from germline, CDR1 is PRHDT and CDR2 is FYEKMQ (reference sequence). V shed 2 bases and J shed 3 bases, with 7 bases lying between them. The CDR3 contains 13 residues. The CDR3 sequence is CASSLRWDYGYTF. In DNA form, the CDR3 reads TGTGCCAGCAGCTTACGTTGGGACTATGGCTACACCTTC.

The chain recombines TRBV5-1 with TRBJ2-5; 13 nucleotides line up with TRBD2. Germline V gene sequence: CDR1 SGHRS, CDR2 YFSETQ. With 1 base clipped from V and 4 bases from J, the junction kept 4 bases outside the gene matches. This CDR3 is built from 16 residues. CDR3 loop: CASSLRTSGSSETQYF. The DNA for the CDR3 is TGCGCCAGCAGCTTGAGGACTAGCGGGAGTTCAGAGACCCAGTACTTC.

This chain joins TRBV5-1 and TRBJ2-5; TRBD2 is a possible D gene (6 bases). Trimming stripped 0 bases from V and 5 bases from J, with 14 bases between. The length of the CDR3 is 15 residues. CDR1 and CDR2 from the germline V gene are SGHRS and YFSETQ. The CDR3 sequence: CASSLVGLALETQYF. CDR3 DNA: TGCGCCAGCAGCTTGGTGGGCCTAGCGTTGGAGACCCAGTACTTC.

The CDR3 reads CATSKRTASYEQYF. For the CDR3, the DNA is TGTGCCACCAGTAAAAGGACAGCCTCCTACGAGCAGTACTTC. The genes are TRBV15 and TRBJ2-7; D possibly corresponds to TRBD1 (6 bases). Trimming took off 6 bases at V and 0 bases at J, with 12 bases between the two ends. Germline lookup yields CDR1 LNHNV and CDR2 YYDKDF (reference sequence). CDR3 length: 14 amino acids. The complete variable domain, with remaining parts taken from reference TRBV15 and TRBJ2-7, reads DAMVIQNPRYQVTQFGKPVTLSCSQTLNHNVMYWYQQKSSQAPKLLFHYYDKDFNNEADTPDNFQSRRPNTSFCFLDIRSPGLGDTAMYLCATSKRTASYEQYFGPGTRLTVT.

The chain links TRBV30 to TRBJ2-1; no reliable D call. This CDR3 contains 12 residues. Germline CDR1 GTSNPN, CDR2 SVGIG (reference sequence). Trimming removed 3 bases at V and 3 bases at J, with 6 bases between. For the CDR3, the DNA is TGTGCCTGGAGCCAAAGCTACAATGAGCAGTTCTTC. Translated, it gives CAWSQSYNEQFF.

The chain uses TRBV5-1 and TRBJ2-1; tentatively, D is TRBD1 (6 bases). Trimming left V 5 bases short and J 4 bases short, with 10 bases between. From germline, CDR1 is SGHRS and CDR2 YFSETQ. This CDR3 has 13 amino acids. The CDR3 loop reads CASSLGQYNEQFF. CDR3 coding DNA: TGCGCCAGCAGTCTTGGACAGTACAATGAGCAGTTCTTC.

The rearrangement uses TRBV7-2 and TRBJ1-2; no reliable D call. The V gene's germline CDR1 is SGHTA and CDR2 FQGNSA. This CDR3 contains 13 residues. V was pared by 5 bases and J by 2 bases, with 9 bases between. The CDR3 sequence: CASSPGQNYGYTF. The CDR3 DNA reads TGTGCCAGCAGCCCCGGGCAGAACTATGGCTACACCTTC.

This clone was picked up a small number of times. This chain links TRBV7-9 with TRBJ2-1, with D perhaps matching TRBD2 (6 bases). This CDR3 comprises 15 residues. V shed 3 bases and J shed 4 bases, with 13 bases lying between them. Germline V gives CDR1 SEHNR, CDR2 FQNEAQ (reference sequence). The CDR3 protein is CASSFPGGGYNEQFF. Here the CDR3 DNA reads TGTGCCAGCAGCTTCCCCGGAGGAGGGTACAATGAGCAGTTCTTC.

This clone has just a few counts. This rearrangement joins TRBV4-2 to TRBJ2-2; 11 positions match TRBD2. Germline V CDR1 and CDR2: LGHNA, YNFKEQ. V trimming: 4 bases; J trimming: 0 bases; junction bases outside the gene matches: 10. The CDR3 is 19 residues long. The CDR3: CASSRTSGSLNTNTGELFF. CDR3 nucleotide sequence: TGTGCCAGCAGCCGCACTAGCGGGAGTCTGAATACGAACACCGGGGAGCTGTTTTTT.

CDR3 nucleotide sequence: TGTGCCAGCAGTCCGAGGACACAAGATAATTCACCCCTCCACTTT. Amino acid sequence: CASSPRTQDNSPLHF. The V call is TRBV6-6, the J call TRBJ1-6, with D tentatively TRBD1 (5 bases). V gave up 5 bases and J gave up 5 bases, with 13 bases separating them. The CDR3 runs to 15 residues. Germline V gives CDR1 MNHNY, CDR2 SVGAGI (reference sequence).

The chain links TRBV2 to TRBJ2-7; 10 bases line up with TRBD2. V dropped 7 bases and J dropped 2; count of bases not matched to a gene: 8. The length of the CDR3 is 15 residues. CDR1 and CDR2 from the germline V gene are SNHLY and FYNNEI. The CDR3 DNA sequence: TGTGCCAGCACCCTACTAGCGGGGCAAACCTACGAGCAGTACTTC. Translating it yields CASTLLAGQTYEQYF. Together with reference TRBV2 and TRBJ2-7, the CDR3 gives the full variable domain: EPEVTQTPSHQVTQMGQEVILRCVPISNHLYFYWYRQILGQKVEFLVSFYNNEISEKSEIFDDQFSVERPDGSNFTLKIRSTKLEDSAMYFCASTLLAGQTYEQYFGPGTRLTVT.

The rearrangement joins TRBV27 to TRBJ2-5; TRBD1 agrees at 9 bases. CDR1 is MNHEY, CDR2 SMNVEV, per germline (reference sequence). The CDR3 has 20 residues. V was pared by 3 bases and J by 1 base, with 18 bases of the junction left unmatched. CDR3: CASSFSGTGSLLVTQETQYF. The CDR3 DNA is TGTGCCAGCAGTTTCTCCGGGACAGGGTCTCTTCTGGTAACCCAAGAGACCCAGTACTTC.

J is TRBJ2-7 and V is TRBV18; 8 bases are a match to TRBD2. In germline, CDR1 is KGHSH, CDR2 LQKENI. The length of the CDR3 is 14 residues. V lost 1 base, J lost 2 bases, and 1 base stayed unmatched. CDR3 in DNA: TGTGCCAGCTCACCACTAGCGGGAACCTACGAGCAGTACTTC. Its translation: CASSPLAGTYEQYF. Based on the CDR3 plus reference TRBV18 and TRBJ2-7, the full variable domain is NAGVMQNPRHLVRRRGQEARLRCSPMKGHSHVYWYRQLPEEGLKFMVYLQKENIIDESGMPKERFSAEFPKEGPSILRIQQVVRGDSAAYFCASSPLAGTYEQYFGPGTRLTVT.

The chain links TRBV7-2 to TRBJ1-5; 7 positions match TRBD1. The CDR3 runs 15 residues. The ends lost 5 bases at V and 7 bases at J; junction bases unmatched: 11. Per germline, CDR1 SGHTA and CDR2 FQGNSA. CDR3 loop: CASSPYRGSLQPQHF. In DNA, the CDR3 is TGTGCCAGCAGCCCTTACAGGGGATCGTTGCAGCCCCAGCATTTT.

This sequence joins TRBV27 and TRBJ2-3; no clear D gene. The CDR3 spans 13 residues. Trimming removed 6 bases at V and 6 bases at J, with 13 bases between. CDR1 and CDR2 from the germline V gene are MNHEY and SMNVEV (reference sequence). As DNA, the CDR3 is TGTGCCAGCAGGCTAGGGTCCCCCGATACGCAGTATTTT. It translates to CASRLGSPDTQYF.

The chain has TRBV19 and TRBJ2-2; no definite D call. Looked up from germline, CDR1 is LNHDA and CDR2 is SQIVND (reference sequence). V gave up 3 bases and J gave up 1 base, with 9 bases separating them. The CDR3 extends over 15 amino acids. CDR3 sequence: CASSIMSRNTGELFF. The CDR3 nucleotides read TGTGCCAGTAGTATTATGTCACGGAACACCGGGGAGCTGTTTTTT.